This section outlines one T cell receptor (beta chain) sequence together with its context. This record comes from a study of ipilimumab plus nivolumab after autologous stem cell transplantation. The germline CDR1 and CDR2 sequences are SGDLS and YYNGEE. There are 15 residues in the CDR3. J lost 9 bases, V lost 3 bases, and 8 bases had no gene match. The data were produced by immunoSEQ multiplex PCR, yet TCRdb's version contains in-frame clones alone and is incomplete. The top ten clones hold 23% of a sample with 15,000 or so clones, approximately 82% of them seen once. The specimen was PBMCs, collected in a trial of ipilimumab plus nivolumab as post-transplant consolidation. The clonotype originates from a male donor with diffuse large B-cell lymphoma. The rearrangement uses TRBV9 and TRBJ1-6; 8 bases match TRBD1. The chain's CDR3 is CASSGQGALGSPLHF. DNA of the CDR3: TGTGCCAGCAGCGGCCAGGGGGCATTGGGTTCACCCCTCCACTTT.